The clone carrying this T cell receptor beta chain has just a few counts. In each PCR, synthetic TCR analog templates were spiked in. Assay used: immunoSEQ multiplex PCR; TCRdb lists only in-frame clones, some missing. The data contain just under 65,000 clones, about 81% of them seen just once; the ten biggest clones take up 1.6%. Indicated time point: pretreatment peripheral blood. The CDR3 totals 12 residues. The ends were cut back, 8 bases at V and 4 bases at J, with 11 bases in the middle. The germline CDR1 and CDR2 sequences are PRHDT and FYEKMQ (reference sequence). This sample is part of a study of PD-L1 blockade in urothelial cancer.

The chain couples TRBV13 to TRBJ1-2, with no clear D. The sequence was obtained from a man in his 70s with urothelial cancer. Sequenced material: PBMCs, taken around atezolizumab (anti-PD-L1) treatment. CDR3 in amino acids: CASGPSAYGYTF. Here the CDR3 DNA reads TGTGCCAGCGGGCCCTCCGCCTATGGCTACACCTTC.